Listed below are T cell receptor beta chains from one sample, sequenced in a study of blood T cell repertoires in COVID-19. TCRdb keeps only in-frame clones here, not all; method: immunoSEQ multiplex PCR. The table lists a few hundred thousand clones, about 90% of them singletons, with 6.2% in the top ten. The sample consisted of peripheral blood. These receptors came from a man in his sixties with acute or convalescent COVID-19. Each CDR3 is given with its conserved first and last residue. The D gene is left open where the match is weak. Size tells how often a clone was seen (once, few, many) or the class of an expanded clone, and some rows leave it out.

D	J	V	size	CDR3	DNA
.	TRBJ2-5	TRBV6-5	.	CASSYGGRGETQYF	TGTGCCAGCAGTTACGGGGGCAGGGGAGAGACCCAGTACTTC
TRBD1	TRBJ2-2	TRBV9	.	CASSTRRDRTLANTGELFF	TGTGCCAGCAGCACCCGCCGGGACAGGACCCTCGCGAACACCGGGGAGCTGTTTTTT
TRBD1	TRBJ1-1	TRBV28	.	CASSKQGAKVSEAFF	TGTGCCAGCAGTAAACAGGGGGCTAAGGTCTCTGAAGCTTTCTTT
TRBD2	TRBJ2-7	TRBV6-2/TRBV6-3	once	CASSYSRLADYEQYF	TGTGCCAGCAGTTACTCGCGACTAGCGGATTACGAGCAGTACTTC
TRBD1	TRBJ1-1	TRBV29-1	.	CSAGQGEVDTEAFF	TGCAGCGCTGGACAGGGGGAAGTAGACACTGAAGCTTTCTTT
TRBD1	TRBJ1-4	TRBV5-4	few	CASSSGTVQEKLFF	TGTGCCAGCAGCTCCGGGACAGTACAAGAAAAACTGTTTTTT
.	TRBJ2-1	TRBV29-1	once	CSVEDRKTTTYNEQFF	TGCAGCGTTGAAGATAGGAAGACTACCACCTACAATGAGCAGTTCTTC
TRBD1	TRBJ1-4	TRBV10-3	.	CAISVSGQENEKLFF	TGTGCCATCAGTGTATCGGGACAGGAGAATGAAAAACTGTTTTTT
TRBD2	TRBJ2-3	TRBV18	.	CASSVTSGASTDTQYF	TGTGCCAGCTCAGTGACTAGCGGGGCTAGCACAGATACGCAGTATTTT
TRBD2	TRBJ2-1	TRBV6-2/TRBV6-3	.	CASSYIPGLAPSGDYNEQFF	TGTGCCAGCAGTTACATTCCGGGACTAGCGCCGAGCGGGGATTACAATGAGCAGTTCTTC
TRBD2	TRBJ2-7	TRBV12-3/TRBV12-4	.	CASRGLGGYEQYF	TGTGCCAGCAGGGGACTAGGCGGTTACGAGCAGTACTTC
TRBD1	TRBJ2-7	TRBV7-2	.	CASSLGQGSAYEQYF	TGTGCCAGCAGCTTAGGACAGGGGTCCGCCTACGAGCAGTACTTC
TRBD2	TRBJ2-7	TRBV7-8	few	CASRRPGGSYEQYF	TGTGCCAGCAGACGACCGGGGGGCTCCTACGAGCAGTACTTC
.	TRBJ2-1	TRBV7-3	.	CASSLSGQGEQFF	TGTGCCAGCAGCTTATCGGGCCAGGGGGAGCAGTTCTTC
TRBD1	TRBJ2-2	TRBV9	.	CASSVGDRGLWDTGELFF	TGTGCCAGCAGCGTAGGGGACAGGGGCCTTTGGGACACCGGGGAGCTGTTTTTT
TRBD1	TRBJ2-3	TRBV5-1	.	CASSTGTGDYNTQYF	TGCGCCAGCAGCACCGGGACAGGGGATTATAATACGCAGTATTTT
.	TRBJ1-4	TRBV13	.	CASSPRRGEKLFF	TGTGCCAGCAGCCCTCGCCGGGGGGAAAAACTGTTTTTT
TRBD2	TRBJ2-5	TRBV5-1	.	CASSHVWTSGTQETQYF	TGCGCCAGCAGCCATGTGTGGACTAGCGGGACCCAAGAGACCCAGTACTTC
TRBD1	TRBJ2-2	TRBV6-5	.	CASSSRDRGLDGELFF	TGTGCCAGCAGTTCCCGGGACAGGGGGCTTGACGGGGAGCTGTTTTTT
TRBD1	TRBJ1-2	TRBV28	.	CASRTGEGYGYTF	TGTGCCAGCAGGACAGGGGAGGGCTATGGCTACACCTTC
TRBD1	TRBJ1-1	TRBV29-1	.	CSVETDRWTEAFF	TGCAGCGTAGAAACGGACAGGTGGACTGAAGCTTTCTTT
TRBD2	TRBJ2-7	TRBV18	.	CASSPPGLAVYEQYF	TGTGCCAGCTCACCACCAGGACTAGCGGTCTACGAGCAGTACTTC
TRBD1	TRBJ2-7	TRBV5-4	.	CASSLGVGGRVYEQYF	TGTGCCAGCAGCTTGGGTGTAGGGGGCCGGGTATACGAGCAGTACTTC
.	TRBJ2-1	TRBV7-7	.	CASSSAVSSYNEQFF	TGTGCTAGCAGCTCAGCGGTCAGCTCCTACAATGAGCAGTTCTTC
.	TRBJ1-2	TRBV6-5	.	CASSSRKESGYTF	TGTGCCAGCAGTTCGCGGAAGGAGAGTGGCTACACCTTC
TRBD1	TRBJ1-1	TRBV7-3	.	CASSPGDRRGAFF	TGTGCCAGCAGCCCCGGGGACAGGCGGGGAGCTTTCTTT
TRBD1	TRBJ1-6	TRBV6-5	once	CASSYEGARNSPLHF	TGTGCCAGCAGTTACGAGGGGGCGCGGAATTCACCCCTCCACTTT
TRBD2	TRBJ2-2	TRBV9	.	CASSVGLAGNTGELFF	TGTGCCAGCAGCGTAGGACTAGCGGGGAACACCGGGGAGCTGTTTTTT
TRBD1	TRBJ1-5	TRBV28	.	CASRETGGLWPQHF	TGTGCCAGCAGGGAGACAGGGGGCCTGTGGCCCCAGCATTTT
.	TRBJ2-7	TRBV27	.	CASSLGRGYEQYF	TGTGCCAGCAGTTTAGGGAGAGGCTACGAGCAGTACTTC
TRBD2	TRBJ2-3	TRBV2	.	CATFEREFADTQYF	TGTGCCACCTTCGAGCGGGAGTTTGCAGATACGCAGTATTTT
TRBD2	TRBJ2-7	TRBV19	.	CASSLTGGYEQYF	TGTGCCAGTAGTCTCACGGGGGGCTACGAGCAGTACTTC
.	TRBJ2-2	TRBV6-2/TRBV6-3	.	CASSWRTENTGELFF	TGTGCCAGCAGTTGGCGGACAGAGAACACCGGGGAGCTGTTTTTT
.	TRBJ1-1	TRBV14	.	CASSQDFLLGTEAFF	TGTGCCAGCAGCCAGGACTTTCTACTGGGCACTGAAGCTTTCTTT
.	TRBJ2-4	TRBV19	.	CASSIGPPRPGAKNIQYF	TGTGCCAGTAGTATAGGCCCTCCCAGACCAGGGGCCAAAAACATTCAGTACTTC
TRBD2	TRBJ2-2	TRBV18	.	CASSPRREVNTGELFF	TGTGCCAGCTCTCCACGGCGGGAGGTGAACACCGGGGAGCTGTTTTTT
TRBD1	TRBJ1-3	TRBV28	.	CASSLRTGSSGNTIYF	TGTGCCAGCAGTTTACGGACAGGTAGCTCTGGAAACACCATATATTTT
TRBD1	TRBJ2-7	TRBV5-8	.	CASSWDRGGRYF	TGTGCCAGCAGCTGGGACAGGGGGGGCCGGTACTTC
.	TRBJ1-5	TRBV2	.	CASGRNRGNQPQHF	TGTGCCAGCGGAAGAAACAGGGGCAATCAGCCCCAGCATTTT
TRBD1	TRBJ2-7	TRBV6-2/TRBV6-3	.	CASSPPGQLYEQYF	TGTGCCAGCAGTCCCCCGGGACAGCTCTACGAGCAGTACTTC
.	TRBJ1-5	TRBV24-1	.	CATSTIGQPQHF	TGTGCCACCAGTACGATCGGGCAGCCCCAGCATTTT
.	TRBJ1-6	TRBV6-5	.	CATMRTENSPLHF	TGTGCCACAATGAGGACAGAAAATTCACCCCTCCACTTT
.	TRBJ2-3	TRBV29-1	.	CSVEDSLGVADTQYF	TGCAGCGTTGAAGATAGTTTGGGAGTGGCAGATACGCAGTATTTT
.	TRBJ2-2	TRBV19	.	CASSWQGGSTGELFF	TGTGCCAGTAGTTGGCAGGGAGGTAGCACCGGGGAGCTGTTTTTT